The clone carrying this T cell receptor beta chain was seen at least ten times. What it binds is unknown. The data were obtained in a study of T cells in Graves' hyperthyroidism and ophthalmopathy. Study-wide findings and caveats: Appearing also in blood were most of the thyroid clonotypes expanded above 0.001.

The CDR3 regions of TCR beta were amplified from RNA transcripts. The primer set for the first-round RT-PCR of the TCR CDR3 was HTBI. TCRdb used MiXCR to reprocess the multiplex PCR reads, holding one entry per CDR3 protein. In the table there are 500,000 to 650,000 distinct CDR3 sequences, roughly 15% of which are singletons. V was pared by 1 base and J by 0 bases, with 12 bases between. The CDR3 extends over 17 amino acids. Active moderate-to-severe ophthalmopathy, Clinical Activity Score at least 3, NOSPECS at least 4, under 3 months' duration. Fresh peripheral blood, roughly 10 ml, was the source of the PBMCs.

The sample was blood. This clonotype was sampled from a woman aged 45-65 years with Graves' ophthalmopathy. The chain uses TRBV12-3 or TRBV12-4 and TRBJ2-2; D remains unclear. The CDR3 region is CASSLEIRFSNTGELFF. The CDR3 nucleotides read TGTGCCAGCAGTTTAGAGATACGTTTTTCGAACACCGGGGAGCTGTTTTTT.